This TCR beta chain was captured in a study of blood T cell repertoires in COVID-19 (dated by TCRdb to 2020 to 2022). Regarding the study in general: Samples from collaborators originated in the United States, Italy and Spain and spanned both the acute and convalescent phases of COVID-19. Samples were obtained from the ongoing ImmuneRACE study (first 160 participants) and from over a thousand subjects provided by 6 global collaborators. The prospective study material was composed of cDNA or gDNA derived from T cells, B-cell-depleted T cells, or PBMCs. The repertoires were made available in a free public database intended to serve as a resource for research on the immune response to SARS-CoV-2. Deeply sampled blood TCRbeta repertoires from subjects exposed to, actively infected with, or recovered from COVID-19 were included in the dataset. A de-identified subject ID, COVID-19 status, age in years and sex were almost always included in the sample metadata. Where available, HLA class I and class II types were taken from metadata supplied by the sample provider and were not determined by assay-based typing.

Of note for this clone: The antigen it recognizes is unknown. Per-base qualities were not stored, and no clone one base away is much larger.

Results and caveats for the whole study, not just this receptor: The amount of clinical and demographic metadata varied by source and participant and was provided uncurated.

Including the terminal cysteine and phenylalanine, the CDR3 comprises 13 residues. The CDR3 DNA has 39 bases and is translated from base 1. V lost 5 bases and J lost 2 bases; the stretch between them is 10 bases long. The germline V gene sets CDR1 to SGHDN and CDR2 to FVKESK. TCRbeta CDR3 regions were amplified from genomic DNA using the immunoSEQ Assay, a bias-controlled multiplex PCR. In the authors' own workflow: The number of nucleated cells in each sample was estimated by amplification of reference gene primers within the assay. To quantify the absolute abundance of each unique TCRbeta CDR3 rearrangement, sequence reads were collapsed and filtered. Productive Simpson clonality was computed per sample as the square root of Simpson's diversity index over productive rearrangements. TCRdb's version of the immuneACCESS table is confined to in-frame rearrangements and falls short of the full clone set. An unresolved V gene accounts for under half of the shortfall where checked; the remainder is of unknown origin. D and trimming were read from the DNA, whereas the V and J calls and clone size are those reported in that table. The sample table shows roughly 300,000 clones, and about 90% are seen once. The ten largest make up about 0.93% of the sample.

Enrolling through a virtual design, the prospective study's participants ranged in age from about 18 to 89 years and lived across 24 United States geographic areas. In the prospective study, participants were assigned to cohorts based on the clinical history participants reported in a screening survey and a study questionnaire. ImmuneRACE Cohort 3 recovered participants were defined by two consecutive negative NP/OP PCR tests, healthcare professional clearance, or symptom resolution. Each participant in the prospective study had whole blood, serum and a nasopharyngeal or oropharyngeal swab collected by mobile phlebotomists. Additional blood draws and questionnaires over an approximately two-month period could optionally be provided by prospective study participants. Blood samples from the prospective study were shipped frozen or at room temperature prior to DNA extraction.

This clonotype was obtained from a woman under 40 who had recovered from COVID-19. The sequencing input was PBMCs or T cells enriched from blood (not recorded which). The V gene is TRBV14 and the J gene is TRBJ2-7, and perhaps TRBD2 as D gene, on 6 matching bases. The CDR3: CASSARRAYEQYF. The base sequence is TGTGCCAGCAGCGCCCGGAGGGCCTACGAGCAGTACTTC.